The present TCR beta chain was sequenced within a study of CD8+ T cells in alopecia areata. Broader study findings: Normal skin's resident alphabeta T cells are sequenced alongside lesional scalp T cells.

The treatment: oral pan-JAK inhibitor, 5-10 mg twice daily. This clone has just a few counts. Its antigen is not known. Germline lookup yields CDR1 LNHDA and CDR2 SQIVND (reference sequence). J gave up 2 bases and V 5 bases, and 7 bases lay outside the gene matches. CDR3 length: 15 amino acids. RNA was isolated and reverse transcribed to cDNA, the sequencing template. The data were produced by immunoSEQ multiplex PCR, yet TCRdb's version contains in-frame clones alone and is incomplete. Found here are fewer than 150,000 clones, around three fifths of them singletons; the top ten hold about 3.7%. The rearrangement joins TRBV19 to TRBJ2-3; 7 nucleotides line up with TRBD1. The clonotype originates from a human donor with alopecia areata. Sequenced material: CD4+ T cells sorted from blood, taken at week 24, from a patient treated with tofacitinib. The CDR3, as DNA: TGTGCCAGTAGTTACTCGACAGGGCTCACAGATACGCAGTATTTT. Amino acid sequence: CASSYSTGLTDTQYF.